This T cell receptor (beta chain) was sequenced in a study of blood T cell repertoires in COVID-19. Study background: Nucleic acid was either cDNA or gDNA, and it came from T cells, B-cell-depleted T cells, or PBMCs.

TCRdb's copy holds only in-frame clones and misses some; the assay was immunoSEQ multiplex PCR. The table records tens of thousands of clones, roughly 85% of them present only once. Trimming stripped 6 bases from V and 8 bases from J, with 19 bases between. The CDR3 covers 15 residues. CDR1 and CDR2 from the germline V gene are MDHEN and SYDVKM. The sequence was collected from a man aged 50 to 60 with active or convalescent COVID-19. The sequencing input was peripheral blood. The chain uses TRBV28 and TRBJ1-4; D might be TRBD1 (6 bases). The DNA for the CDR3 is TGTGCCAGCAGAAACAACCGACAGGTCTGGGAAAAACTGTTTTTT. Translating it yields CASRNNRQVWEKLFF.